This is a list of T cell receptor beta chains from one sample in a study of blood T cells in healthy people across ages. One entry per CDR3 protein results from TCRdb running MiXCR on the 5' RACE reads. The table shows hundreds of thousands of distinct CDR3 sequences, with approximately 31% occurring only once. Sequenced sample: blood. Receptors were obtained from a woman aged 80 or over in good health. CDR3s include the opening cysteine and the closing phenylalanine or tryptophan. Fields, in order: J gene, D gene, V gene, clone size, CDR3 protein, CDR3 DNA. The D gene is left open where the match is weak. Some rows have no size entry. The others give once, few or many, or a class for an expanded clone.

>TRBJ2-6|NA|TRBV3-1|many
CASSQVSGANVLTF
TGTGCCAGCAGCCAAGTCTCTGGGGCCAACGTCCTGACTTTC
>TRBJ1-2|NA|TRBV18|many
CASSPYREPGGYTF
TGTGCCAGCTCACCCTACAGGGAACCTGGGGGCTACACCTTC
>TRBJ1-2|NA|TRBV5-1|many
CASSPKSRVIYGYTF
TGCGCCAGCAGCCCCAAGAGCAGGGTGATTTATGGCTACACCTTC
>TRBJ1-2|NA|TRBV4-1|few
CASSPLPKGGYTF
TGCGCCAGCAGCCCACTACCCAAAGGCGGCTACACCTTC
>TRBJ2-3|NA|TRBV10-3|NA
CAISESGGSGDTQYF
TGTGCCATCAGTGAGTCCGGTGGGAGTGGGGATACGCAGTATTTT
>TRBJ2-1|TRBD1|TRBV10-3|many
CAISELTGAGNEQFF
TGTGCCATCAGTGAGTTAACAGGGGCGGGCAATGAGCAGTTCTTC
>TRBJ2-3|NA|TRBV20-1|many
CSARAPSIRDTQYF
TGCAGTGCTAGAGCCCCCAGTATCAGGGATACGCAGTATTTT
>TRBJ1-2|NA|TRBV28|few
CASRQQALLGGYTF
TGTGCCAGCAGACAACAGGCCCTATTAGGGGGCTACACCTTC
>TRBJ2-7|TRBD2|TRBV4-2|NA
CASSLSASGKNYEQYF
TGTGCCAGCAGCCTCTCCGCTAGCGGGAAGAACTACGAGCAGTACTTC
>TRBJ2-2|NA|TRBV7-2|NA
CASSFQTGLLNTGELFF
TGTGCCAGCAGCTTCCAAACGGGACTCTTGAACACCGGGGAGCTGTTTTTT
>TRBJ2-7|NA|TRBV29-1|few
CSVEGAGALQQYF
TGCAGCGTTGAAGGGGCGGGGGCATTGCAGCAGTACTTC
>TRBJ2-7|TRBD1|TRBV28|many
CASTIGTGFMGPTYEQYF
TGTGCCAGCACTATCGGGACAGGGTTTATGGGGCCAACCTACGAGCAGTACTTC
>TRBJ1-5|TRBD1|TRBV6-6|many
CASRYRGSNQPQHF
TGTGCCAGCAGGTACAGGGGAAGCAATCAGCCCCAGCATTTT
>TRBJ1-2|TRBD1|TRBV5-1|many
CASSLGQGASYGYTF
TGCGCCAGCAGCCTAGGACAGGGGGCAAGCTATGGCTACACCTTC
>TRBJ2-7|TRBD1|TRBV10-3|NA
CAISEFGQGNYEQYF
TGTGCCATAAGTGAGTTCGGACAGGGGAACTACGAGCAGTACTTC
>TRBJ1-4|NA|TRBV20-1|NA
CSATPQGRLLFF
TGCAGTGCTACCCCGCAGGGTCGGTTACTGTTTTTT
>TRBJ1-1|NA|TRBV20-1|NA
CSARASTVSTEAFF
TGCAGTGCTAGAGCCTCGACAGTGAGCACTGAAGCTTTCTTT
>TRBJ1-1|NA|TRBV6-6|many
CASSPGRLEDTEAFF
TGTGCCAGCAGCCCGGGGCGGCTCGAGGACACTGAAGCTTTCTTT
>TRBJ2-7|NA|TRBV20-1|many
CSARPSVGNYEQYF
TGCAGTGCTAGACCAAGCGTGGGGAATTACGAGCAGTACTTC
>TRBJ2-5|TRBD2|TRBV7-9|many
CASSLSSGLAGEETQYF
TGTGCCAGCAGCTTGTCCTCCGGACTAGCGGGGGAAGAGACCCAGTACTTC
>TRBJ2-7|NA|TRBV29-1|many
CSVEDLGYEQYF
TGCAGCGTTGAAGATTTGGGTTACGAGCAGTACTTC
>TRBJ1-2|NA|TRBV6-2/TRBV6-3|NA
CASSQSRWSGYTF
TGTGCCAGCAGTCAATCGCGTTGGTCCGGCTACACCTTC
>TRBJ2-7|NA|TRBV7-2|NA
CASSVDGYEQYF
TGTGCCAGCAGCGTAGATGGCTACGAGCAGTACTTC
>TRBJ2-1|TRBD1|TRBV7-3|NA
CASSYDRVVRFF
TGTGCCAGCAGCTACGACAGGGTGGTGCGGTTCTTC
>TRBJ1-6|TRBD1|TRBV20-1|NA
CSAGGVLHNSPLHF
TGCAGTGCAGGGGGCGTTCTCCATAATTCACCCCTCCACTTT
>TRBJ1-6|NA|TRBV20-1|NA
CSARPGVNSPLHF
TGCAGTGCTAGACCGGGGGTTAATTCACCCCTCCACTTT
>TRBJ2-3|NA|TRBV7-2|NA
CASSLDRIGTGTQYF
TGTGCCAGCAGCTTAGACAGGATTGGCACAGGTACGCAGTATTTT
>TRBJ2-5|NA|TRBV20-1|many
CSARDRVGGLETQYF
TGCAGTGCTAGAGATCGGGTCGGGGGACTGGAGACCCAGTACTTC
>TRBJ2-5|TRBD1|TRBV9|few
CASSAGTGGVETQYF
TGTGCCAGCAGCGCCGGGACAGGGGGCGTGGAGACCCAGTACTTC
>TRBJ2-4|NA|TRBV24-1|many
CATSGPGEVQYF
TGTGCCACCAGTGGACCGGGGGAGGTTCAGTACTTC
>TRBJ2-5|TRBD1|TRBV19|many
CASSPGQGFTETQYF
TGTGCCAGTAGTCCGGGACAGGGGTTTACGGAGACCCAGTACTTC
>TRBJ2-1|NA|TRBV10-3|NA
CAISEGACSYNEQFF
TGTGCCATCAGTGAGGGGGCGTGCTCCTACAATGAGCAGTTCTTC
>TRBJ1-2|NA|TRBV7-2|many
CASSLDPFPSYGYTF
TGTGCCAGCAGCCTCGACCCATTTCCCTCCTATGGCTACACCTTC
>TRBJ2-7|NA|TRBV10-2|few
CASSESRNEQYF
TGCGCCAGCAGTGAGTCCAGAAACGAGCAGTACTTC
>TRBJ1-1|TRBD1|TRBV7-9|NA
CASSPPGGPGTEAFF
TGTGCCAGCAGCCCTCCAGGGGGCCCGGGCACTGAAGCTTTCTTT
>TRBJ1-1|NA|TRBV12-3/TRBV12-4|few
CASSLDSAMNTEDFF
TGTGCCAGCAGTTTAGACAGTGCCATGAACACTGAAGATTTCTTT
>TRBJ1-2|NA|TRBV7-8|many
CASSLASPAGIHGYTF
TGTGCCAGCAGCTTAGCCTCCCCGGCAGGGATCCATGGCTACACCTTC
>TRBJ2-7|NA|TRBV6-5|many
CAVRTAGHEQYF
TGTGCCGTTCGGACAGCCGGGCACGAGCAGTACTTC
>TRBJ2-1|TRBD2|TRBV7-8|many
CASSDLSGAYNEQFF
TGTGCCAGCAGCGACTTGAGCGGGGCCTACAATGAGCAGTTCTTC
>TRBJ1-4|NA|TRBV5-6|NA
CASSLGREYEKLFF
TGTGCCAGCAGCTTGGGCAGGGAATACGAAAAACTGTTTTTT
>TRBJ1-2|NA|TRBV7-2|many
CASSQGSVGYGYTF
TGTGCCAGCTCCCAGGGGAGTGTGGGGTATGGCTACACCTTC